One sample yielded the 2 T cell receptor beta chains listed below, sequenced in a study of regulatory T cells in long-lasting Graves disease. Regarding time point: persistent/refractory GD, antithyroid drugs over 5 years with positive TRAb. PBMC-derived RNA was used for the TCR library. The authors built TCR beta libraries using iRepertoire HTBI primers and Arm-PCR of CDR3 regions. TCRdb independently ran MiXCR on the multiplex PCR reads; one entry per CDR3 protein. Of 600,000 to 800,000 distinct CDR3 sequences listed, 25% to 35% are singletons. The sample in question was peripheral blood mononuclear cells (PBMCs), obtained when the disease was refractory, from a patient treated with antithyroid drugs. The origin of the receptors is a female donor with Graves disease.

The chain is built from TRBV29-1 and TRBJ2-4; possibly TRBD2 for D (5 bases). This CDR3 comprises 16 residues. V lost 4 bases to trimming and J lost 1 base, with 17 bases between them. The germline gives CDR1 SQVTM, CDR2 ANQGSEA. The CDR3 loop is CSVGGPLSGAKNIQYF. DNA of the CDR3: TGCAGCGTTGGTGGGCCTTTGTCGGGGGCCAAAAACATTCAGTACTTC.

This clonotype has at least ten counts. This chain uses TRBV11-2 with TRBJ2-5; the match to TRBD1 covers 7 bases. The CDR3 is 15 amino acids. CDR1 is SGHAT and CDR2 is FQNNGV in the germline V gene. The ends lost 7 bases at V and 3 bases at J; junction bases unmatched: 11. DNA for the CDR3: TGTGCCAGCACCTCATCCGGCACAGGGGAAGAGACCCAGTACTTC. Residues: CASTSSGTGEETQYF.